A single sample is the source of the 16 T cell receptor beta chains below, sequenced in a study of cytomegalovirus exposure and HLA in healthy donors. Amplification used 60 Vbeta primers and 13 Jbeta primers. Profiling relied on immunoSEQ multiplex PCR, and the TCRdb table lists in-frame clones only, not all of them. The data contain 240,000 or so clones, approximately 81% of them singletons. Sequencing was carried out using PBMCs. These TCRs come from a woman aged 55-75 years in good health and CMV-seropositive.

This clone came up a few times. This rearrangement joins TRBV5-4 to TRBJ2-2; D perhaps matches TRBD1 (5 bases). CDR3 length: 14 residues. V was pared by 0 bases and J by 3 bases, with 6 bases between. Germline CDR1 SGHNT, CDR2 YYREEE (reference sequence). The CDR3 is CASSLGGHTGELFF. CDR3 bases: TGTGCCAGCAGCTTGGGGGGCCACACCGGGGAGCTGTTTTTT.

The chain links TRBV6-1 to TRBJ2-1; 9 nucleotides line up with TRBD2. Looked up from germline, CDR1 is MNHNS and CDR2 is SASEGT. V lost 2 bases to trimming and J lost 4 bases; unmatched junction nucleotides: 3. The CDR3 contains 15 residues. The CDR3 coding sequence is TGTGCCAGCAGTGAATGGAGCGGGGGGTACAATGAGCAGTTCTTC. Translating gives CASSEWSGGYNEQFF.

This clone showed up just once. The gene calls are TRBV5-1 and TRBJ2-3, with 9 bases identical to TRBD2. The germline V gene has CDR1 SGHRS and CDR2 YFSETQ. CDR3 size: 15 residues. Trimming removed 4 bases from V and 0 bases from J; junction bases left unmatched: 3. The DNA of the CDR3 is TGCGCCAGCAGCCTAGCGGGGTGGAGCACAGATACGCAGTATTTT. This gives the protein CASSLAGWSTDTQYF.

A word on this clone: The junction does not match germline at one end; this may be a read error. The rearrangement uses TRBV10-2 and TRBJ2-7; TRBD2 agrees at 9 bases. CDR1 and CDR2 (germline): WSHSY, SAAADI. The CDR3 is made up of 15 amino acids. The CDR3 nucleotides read TGCGCCAGCAGCGAGTGGTCGGAGGATCTAGCGGGACCGAACTTC. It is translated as CASSEWSEDLAGPNF.

The CDR3 nucleotides are TGTGCCAGTAGTCCGACAGGGGCTAATGAAAAACTGTTTTTT. Translating gives CASSPTGANEKLFF. The genes are TRBV19 and TRBJ1-4; TRBD1 agrees at 8 bases. CDR3 length: 14 amino acids. Germline CDR1 LNHDA, CDR2 SQIVND (reference sequence). The V and J ends lost 5 bases and 3 bases, in that order; junction bases with no gene match: 2.

The CDR3 nucleotides read TGTGCCAGCAGCATGGGGCCAACTCTAGCGGGAGGGGAGACCCAGTACTTC. It is translated as CASSMGPTLAGGETQYF. The chain employs TRBV7-3 and TRBJ2-5; 12 nucleotides align to TRBD2. CDR3 length equals 17 residues. Germline CDR1 SGHTA, CDR2 FQGTGA. The ends lost 5 bases at V and 5 bases at J; junction bases unmatched: 12.

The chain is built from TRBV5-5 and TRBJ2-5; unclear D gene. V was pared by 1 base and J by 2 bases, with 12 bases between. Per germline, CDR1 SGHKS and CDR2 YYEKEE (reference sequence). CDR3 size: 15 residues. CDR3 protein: CASSLTALWQETQYF. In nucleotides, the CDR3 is TGTGCCAGCAGCTTGACAGCTTTGTGGCAAGAGACCCAGTACTTC. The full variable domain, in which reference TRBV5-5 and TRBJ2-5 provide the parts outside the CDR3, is DAGVTQSPTHLIKTRGQQVTLRCSPISGHKSVSWYQQVLGQGPQFIFQYYEKEERGRGNFPDRFSARQFPNYSSELNVNALLLGDSALYLCASSLTALWQETQYFGPGTRLLVL.

CDR3 nucleotides: TGCGCCAGCAGTCGTTATGTTACAGCTTGCCATCAGCCCCAGCATTTT. Its translation: CASSRYVTACHQPQHF. The chain has TRBV23-1 and TRBJ1-5; D ambiguous. TRBV23-1 is identified as an open reading frame with a role that is uncertain. Deletions cut 4 bases from V and 5 bases from J, with 18 bases between. The CDR3 contains 16 residues.

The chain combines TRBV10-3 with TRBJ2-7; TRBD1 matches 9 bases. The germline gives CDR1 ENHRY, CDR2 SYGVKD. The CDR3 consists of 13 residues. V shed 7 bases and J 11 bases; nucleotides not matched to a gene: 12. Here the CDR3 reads CAITWDREGEKYF. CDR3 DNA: TGTGCCATCACCTGGGACAGGGAAGGGGAAAAGTACTTC.

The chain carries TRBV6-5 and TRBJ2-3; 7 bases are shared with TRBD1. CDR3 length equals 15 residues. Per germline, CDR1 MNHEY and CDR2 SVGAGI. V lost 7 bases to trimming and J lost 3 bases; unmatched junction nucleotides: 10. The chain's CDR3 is CASTPTGRGTDTQYF. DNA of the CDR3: TGTGCCAGCACCCCCACGGGCAGGGGGACAGATACGCAGTATTTT.

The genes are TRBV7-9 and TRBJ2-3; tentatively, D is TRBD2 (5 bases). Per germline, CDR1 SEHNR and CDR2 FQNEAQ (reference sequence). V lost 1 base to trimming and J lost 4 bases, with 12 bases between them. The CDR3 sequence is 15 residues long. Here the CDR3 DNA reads TGTGCCAGCAGCTTAGTAAGAGCTAGCTCAGATACGCAGTATTTT. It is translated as CASSLVRASSDTQYF.

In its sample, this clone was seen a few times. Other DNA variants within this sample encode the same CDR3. CDR3 sequence: CASSPRDRGNTEAFF. The CDR3 bases are TGTGCCAGCAGTCCCCGGGACAGGGGTAACACTGAAGCTTTCTTT. The chain has TRBV6-5 and TRBJ1-1, with 10 positions matching TRBD1. Germline trimming cut 5 bases from V and 2 bases from J; bases unmatched to any gene: 5. The CDR3 has 15 amino acids. Germline CDR1 MNHEY, CDR2 SVGAGI.

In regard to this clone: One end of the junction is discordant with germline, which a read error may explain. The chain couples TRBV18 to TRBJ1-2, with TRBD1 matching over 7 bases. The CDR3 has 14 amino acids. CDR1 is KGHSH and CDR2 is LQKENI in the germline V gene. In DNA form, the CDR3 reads TGTGCCAGCTCTCCACAGGGGATTGACTATGGCTACACCTTC. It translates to CASSPQGIDYGYTF.

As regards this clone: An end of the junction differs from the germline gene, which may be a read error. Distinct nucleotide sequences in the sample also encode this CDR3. The CDR3: CASSQGTANTGELFF. DNA of the CDR3: TGCGCCAGCAGCCAAGGGACAGCGAACACCGGAGAGCTGTTTTTT. The chain links TRBV5-1 to TRBJ2-2, with 7 bases lining up with TRBD1. The CDR3 consists of 15 residues. Germline lookup yields CDR1 SGHRS and CDR2 YFSETQ.

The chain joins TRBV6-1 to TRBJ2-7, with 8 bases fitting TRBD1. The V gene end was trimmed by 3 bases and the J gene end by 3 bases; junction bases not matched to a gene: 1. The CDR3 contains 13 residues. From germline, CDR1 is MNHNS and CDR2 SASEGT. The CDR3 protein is CASSEGQDYEQYF. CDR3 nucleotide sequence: TGTGCCAGCAGTGAGGGACAGGACTACGAGCAGTACTTC.

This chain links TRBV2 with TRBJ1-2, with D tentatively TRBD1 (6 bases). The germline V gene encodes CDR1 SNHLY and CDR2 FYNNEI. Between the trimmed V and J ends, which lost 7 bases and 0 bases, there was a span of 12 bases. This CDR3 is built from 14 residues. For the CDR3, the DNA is TGTGCCAGCAAAGAACAGGGTTCTAACTATGGCTACACCTTC. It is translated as CASKEQGSNYGYTF.